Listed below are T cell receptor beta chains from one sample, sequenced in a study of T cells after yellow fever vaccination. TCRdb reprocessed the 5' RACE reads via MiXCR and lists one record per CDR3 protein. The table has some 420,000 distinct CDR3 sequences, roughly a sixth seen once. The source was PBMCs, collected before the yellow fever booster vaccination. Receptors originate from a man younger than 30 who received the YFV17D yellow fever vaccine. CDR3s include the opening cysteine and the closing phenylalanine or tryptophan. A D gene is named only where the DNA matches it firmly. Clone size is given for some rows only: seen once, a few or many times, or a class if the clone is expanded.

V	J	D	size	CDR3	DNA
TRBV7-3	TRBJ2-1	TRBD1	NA	CASSATGGKHNEQFF	TGTGCCAGCAGCGCAACAGGGGGCAAGCACAATGAGCAGTTCTTC
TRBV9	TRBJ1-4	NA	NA	CASSVGTELFF	TGTGCCAGCAGCGTTGGGACGGAACTGTTTTTT
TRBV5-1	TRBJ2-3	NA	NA	CASSLGQLSSTDTQYF	TGCGCCAGCAGCCTAGGACAGTTGTCTAGCACAGATACGCAGTATTTT
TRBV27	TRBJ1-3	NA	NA	CASSRSGETGNTIYF	TGTGCCAGCAGTCGGTCGGGGGAAACTGGAAACACCATATATTTT
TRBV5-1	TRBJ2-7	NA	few	CASSILTQSYEQYF	TGCGCCAGCAGTATACTGACACAATCCTACGAGCAGTACTTC
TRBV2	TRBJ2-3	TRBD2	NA	CASSGLAGHTDTQYF	TGTGCCAGCAGCGGACTAGCGGGGCACACAGATACGCAGTATTTT
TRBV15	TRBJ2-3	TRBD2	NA	CATSGTAAGGTDTQYF	TGTGCCACCAGCGGGACCGCAGCGGGGGGTACAGATACGCAGTATTTT
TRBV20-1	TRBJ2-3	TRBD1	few	CSARRTGGGTDTQYF	TGCAGTGCTCGCCGGACAGGGGGAGGCACAGATACGCAGTATTTT
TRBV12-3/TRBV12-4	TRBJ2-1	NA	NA	CASSKRTPRSARNEQFF	TGTGCCAGCAGTAAACGGACTCCCCGTAGTGCGAGGAATGAGCAGTTCTTC
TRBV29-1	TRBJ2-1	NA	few	CSVGGLPGYPHNEQFF	TGCAGCGTTGGGGGACTTCCAGGGTATCCCCACAATGAGCAGTTCTTC
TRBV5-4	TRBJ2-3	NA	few	CASDGASTDTQYF	TGTGCCAGCGACGGGGCTAGCACAGATACGCAGTATTTT
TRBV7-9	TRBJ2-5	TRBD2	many	CASSSSGQETQYF	TGTGCCAGCAGCTCTAGCGGCCAAGAGACCCAGTACTTC
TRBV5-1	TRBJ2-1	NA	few	CASSFRVLGGDEQFF	TGCGCCAGCAGCTTCAGGGTTTTAGGCGGGGATGAGCAGTTCTTC
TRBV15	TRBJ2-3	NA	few	CATSSRAEGNTQYF	TGTGCCACCAGCAGCCGGGCCGAGGGAAATACGCAGTATTTT
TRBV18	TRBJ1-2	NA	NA	CASSPGAEANYGYTF	TGTGCCAGCTCACCAGGGGCAGAGGCTAACTATGGCTACACCTTC
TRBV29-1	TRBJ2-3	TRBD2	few	CSVSGVSTDTQYF	TGCAGCGTTAGCGGGGTTAGCACAGATACGCAGTATTTT
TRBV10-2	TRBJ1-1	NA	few	CASGKGGLTEAFF	TGCGCCAGCGGGAAGGGGGGACTTACTGAAGCTTTCTTT
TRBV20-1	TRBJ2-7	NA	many	CSASYNSYEQYF	TGCAGTGCTAGTTATAACTCCTACGAGCAGTACTTC
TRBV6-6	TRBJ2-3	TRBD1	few	CASSDRGGADTQYF	TGTGCCAGCAGCGACAGGGGGGGCGCAGATACGCAGTATTTT
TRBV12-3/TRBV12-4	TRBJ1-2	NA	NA	CASSGSGYGYTF	TGTGCCAGCAGCGGGAGCGGCTATGGCTACACCTTC
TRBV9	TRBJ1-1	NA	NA	CASSGLKESIRRNEAFF	TGTGCCAGCAGCGGGCTCAAAGAGAGTATCAGACGGAATGAAGCTTTCTTT
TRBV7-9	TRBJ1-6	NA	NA	CASSLGEGPLHF	TGTGCCAGCAGCTTAGGGGAGGGACCCCTCCACTTT
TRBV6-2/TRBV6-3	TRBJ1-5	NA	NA	CASSYGQAPFGPQHF	TGTGCCAGCAGTTATGGCCAGGCCCCCTTTGGGCCCCAGCATTTT
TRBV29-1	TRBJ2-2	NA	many	CSVDKGVNTGELFF	TGCAGCGTTGATAAGGGGGTTAACACCGGGGAGCTGTTTTTT
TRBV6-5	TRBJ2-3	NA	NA	CASSYFGGTQYF	TGTGCCAGCAGTTACTTCGGTGGTACGCAGTATTTT
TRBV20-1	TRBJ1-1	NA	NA	CSARDRGRAGMNTEAFF	TGCAGTGCTAGAGATCGGGGCAGGGCCGGGATGAACACTGAAGCTTTCTTT
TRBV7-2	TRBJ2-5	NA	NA	CASSPARALQETQYF	TGTGCCAGCAGTCCAGCCCGGGCTCTTCAAGAGACCCAGTACTTC
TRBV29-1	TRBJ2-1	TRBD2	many	CSVELAGPYNEQFF	TGCAGCGTTGAATTAGCGGGACCCTACAATGAGCAGTTCTTC
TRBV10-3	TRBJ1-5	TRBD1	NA	CAISARGQSNQPQHF	TGTGCCATCAGTGCGCGGGGACAGAGCAATCAGCCCCAGCATTTT
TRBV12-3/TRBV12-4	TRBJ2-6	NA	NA	CASSFTGTGANVLTF	TGTGCCAGCAGCTTCACAGGGACTGGGGCCAACGTCCTGACTTTC
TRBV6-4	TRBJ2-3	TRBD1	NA	CASRPGQGISDTQYF	TGTGCCAGCCGCCCGGGACAGGGGATTTCAGATACGCAGTATTTT
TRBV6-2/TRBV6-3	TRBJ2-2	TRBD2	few	CASSPGGAAGELFF	TGTGCCAGCAGTCCCGGGGGGGCTGCCGGGGAGCTGTTTTTT
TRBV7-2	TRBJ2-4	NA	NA	CASSLDPFTKNIQYF	TGTGCCAGCAGCTTAGATCCGTTTACCAAAAACATTCAGTACTTC
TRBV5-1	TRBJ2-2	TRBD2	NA	CASSLPLAGVGTGELFF	TGCGCCAGCAGCTTGCCCCTAGCGGGGGTTGGAACCGGGGAGCTGTTTTTT
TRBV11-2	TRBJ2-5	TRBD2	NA	CASSFSSGGEETQYF	TGTGCCAGCAGCTTTTCCAGCGGGGGAGAAGAGACCCAGTACTTC
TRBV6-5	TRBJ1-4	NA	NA	CASSSWGPRTNEKLFF	TGTGCCAGCAGTTCCTGGGGGCCACGAACTAATGAAAAACTGTTTTTT
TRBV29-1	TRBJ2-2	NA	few	CSVEVLRSGELFF	TGCAGCGTTGAAGTGTTGAGGTCCGGGGAGCTGTTTTTT
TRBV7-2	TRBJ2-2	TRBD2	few	CASSFLWRGDAGELFF	TGTGCCAGCAGCTTCCTCTGGCGGGGGGATGCCGGGGAGCTGTTTTTT
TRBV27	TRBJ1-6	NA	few	CATALRGAYNSPLHF	TGTGCCACTGCGCTCCGGGGGGCCTATAATTCACCCCTCCACTTT
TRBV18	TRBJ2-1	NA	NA	CASSPPGHNEQFF	TGTGCCAGCTCACCTCCGGGACACAATGAGCAGTTCTTC
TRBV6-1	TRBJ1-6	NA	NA	CASSELPVLGEHNSPLHF	TGTGCCAGCAGTGAACTGCCAGTTTTAGGAGAGCATAATTCACCCCTCCACTTT
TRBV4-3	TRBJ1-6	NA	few	CASSQDWGRNSPLHF	TGCGCCAGCAGCCAAGATTGGGGGAGGAATTCACCCCTCCACTTT
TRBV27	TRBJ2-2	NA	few	CASGMGASGPTGELFF	TGTGCCAGCGGGATGGGGGCTAGCGGACCCACCGGGGAGCTGTTTTTT
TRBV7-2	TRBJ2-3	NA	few	CASSLDRLTDTQYF	TGTGCCAGCAGCTTAGATCGACTGACAGATACGCAGTATTTT
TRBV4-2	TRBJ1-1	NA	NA	CASSPGEVVAEAFF	TGTGCCAGCAGCCCGGGGGAGGTGGTGGCTGAAGCTTTCTTT
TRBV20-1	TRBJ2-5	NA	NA	CSARDGRNSQETQYF	TGCAGTGCTAGAGATGGCCGCAACTCCCAAGAGACCCAGTACTTC
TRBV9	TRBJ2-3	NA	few	CASSVEGGGSTDTQYF	TGTGCCAGCAGCGTAGAGGGGGGGGGCAGCACAGATACGCAGTATTTT
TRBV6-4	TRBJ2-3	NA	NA	CASRPRPGGLTDTQYF	TGTGCCAGCAGACCCCGCCCCGGGGGGCTCACAGATACGCAGTATTTT
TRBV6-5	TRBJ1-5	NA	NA	CASRTYRDLGQPQHF	TGTGCCAGCCGAACCTACAGGGATCTAGGACAGCCCCAGCATTTT
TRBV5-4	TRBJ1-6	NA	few	CASNRDGAGYNSPLHF	TGTGCCAGCAACCGGGACGGGGCGGGATATAATTCACCCCTCCACTTT
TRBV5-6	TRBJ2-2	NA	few	CASSLAGLTGELFF	TGTGCCAGCAGCTTGGCGGGCCTCACCGGGGAGCTGTTTTTT